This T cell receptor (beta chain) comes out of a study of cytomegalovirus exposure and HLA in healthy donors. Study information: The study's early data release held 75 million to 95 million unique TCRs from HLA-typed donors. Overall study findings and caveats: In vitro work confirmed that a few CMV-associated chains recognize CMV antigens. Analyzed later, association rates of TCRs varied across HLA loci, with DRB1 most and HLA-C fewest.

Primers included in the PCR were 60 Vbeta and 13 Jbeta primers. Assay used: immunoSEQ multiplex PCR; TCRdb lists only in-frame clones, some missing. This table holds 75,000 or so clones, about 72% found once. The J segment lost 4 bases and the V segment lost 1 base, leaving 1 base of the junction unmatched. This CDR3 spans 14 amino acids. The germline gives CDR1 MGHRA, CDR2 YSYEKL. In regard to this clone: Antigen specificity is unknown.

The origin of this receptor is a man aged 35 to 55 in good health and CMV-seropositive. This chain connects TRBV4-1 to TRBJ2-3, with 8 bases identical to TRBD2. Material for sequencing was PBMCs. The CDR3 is CASSQAGGPDTQYF. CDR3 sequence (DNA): TGCGCCAGCAGCCAAGCGGGGGGGCCAGATACGCAGTATTTT.